This passage covers 21 T cell receptor beta chains from one sample sequenced in a study of vaccination effects on CD4 cells after COVID-19. The ViraFEST assay expanded antigen-specific CD4+ T cells with viral peptide pools before sequencing. Researchers isolated CD4+ T cells once approximately eleven days of culture had elapsed. All vaccine recipients tested negative for nucleocapsid antibodies and had never contracted SARS-CoV-2 infection. These receptors have no identified antigens. Only in-frame clones appear in the TCRdb table, and some are missing; sequencing was by immunoSEQ multiplex PCR. The sample lists 50,000 or so clones; 75% to 80% were seen once. The sequences come from CD4+ T cells from PBMCs cultured with HCoV-OC43 spike peptides, collected before COVID-19 vaccination. Subset reported: HCoV-OC43 spike overlapping peptide pool stimulation. The origin of the receptors is a human donor who received a COVID-19 vaccine.

This clone was observed a single time. The chain links TRBV24-1 to TRBJ2-5, with 9 bases aligning to TRBD2. With V trimmed by 2 bases and J by 4 bases, 4 bases remained unmatched. Germline V gene lookup returns CDR1 KGHDR and CDR2 SFDVKD. This CDR3 contains 15 residues. CDR3 in amino acids: CATSDSRTSAETQYF. CDR3 coding DNA: TGTGCCACCAGTGATTCCAGGACTAGCGCAGAGACCCAGTACTTC.

The chain uses TRBV12-5 and TRBJ1-2, with TRBD1 matching over 7 bases. V was clipped by 1 base and J by 8 bases; unmatched bases: 10. The germline CDR1 and CDR2 sequences are LGHNT and FRNRAP. The CDR3 is made up of 15 amino acids. The CDR3 region is CASGLGDRAIAGYTF. CDR3 sequence (DNA): TGTGCTAGTGGTTTGGGTGACAGGGCTATAGCCGGCTACACCTTC.

This chain links TRBV12-3 or TRBV12-4 with TRBJ1-1; 9 bases fit TRBD1. This CDR3 region has 12 residues. The J segment lost 8 bases and the V segment lost 5 bases, leaving 3 bases of the junction unmatched. The DNA for the CDR3 is TGTGCCAGCAGTACCGGGACAGGGGAAGCTTTCTTT. Its protein is CASSTGTGEAFF.

The chain employs TRBV7-2 and TRBJ1-6; D remains ambiguous. V lost 1 base to trimming and J lost 10 bases, with 11 bases between them. The CDR3 totals 14 residues. From germline, CDR1 is SGHTA and CDR2 FQGNSA. For the CDR3, the DNA is TGTGCCAGCAGCTTAGTCCACGGTCGATCACCCCTCCACTTT. Its translation is CASSLVHGRSPLHF.

V is TRBV24-1 and J is TRBJ1-5, with D perhaps TRBD1 (6 bases). CDR1 is KGHDR and CDR2 is SFDVKD in the germline V gene. Trimming stripped 5 bases from V and 0 bases from J, with 16 bases between. The CDR3 covers 17 residues. The CDR3 loop is CATSAGGKGFSNQPQHF. The CDR3 region has the DNA TGTGCCACCAGTGCCGGGGGCAAGGGGTTTAGCAATCAGCCCCAGCATTTT.

The chain combines TRBV18 with TRBJ1-1; tentative D call: TRBD1 (5 bases). CDR1 is KGHSH, CDR2 LQKENI, per germline. V was shortened by 5 bases and J by 1 base, with 14 bases between the two germline ends. CDR3 length: 15 amino acids. CDR3 sequence reads: CASSALDTPNTEAFF. The CDR3 DNA sequence: TGTGCCAGCTCAGCACTGGACACCCCGAACACTGAAGCTTTCTTT.

The chain links TRBV12-3 or TRBV12-4 to TRBJ1-1; D possibly corresponds to TRBD1 (6 bases). The ends were cut back, 3 bases at V and 7 bases at J, with 12 bases in the middle. The CDR3 runs 13 residues. The CDR3 DNA is TGTGCCAGCAGTTTTGGACAGACCATTGAAGCTTTCTTT. Protein sequence: CASSFGQTIEAFF.

This chain uses TRBV3-1 (or the pseudogene TRBV3-2) with TRBJ1-3, with TRBD1 as a possible D gene (5 bases). CDR3 size: 17 residues. Germline V gene lookup returns CDR1 LGHDT and CDR2 YNNKEL (reference sequence). V was clipped by 0 bases and J by 4 bases, with 16 bases between them. The CDR3 loop is CASSQDLGRIRGNTIYF. In DNA form, the CDR3 reads TGTGCCAGCAGCCAAGATCTGGGGCGTATTCGAGGAAACACCATATATTTT.

This chain connects TRBV9 to TRBJ1-1; D possibly corresponds to TRBD1 (5 bases). CDR3 size: 13 residues. Germline CDR1 and CDR2: SGDLS and YYNGEE. With 4 bases removed from V and 5 bases from J, the gap between germline ends came to 12 bases. DNA for the CDR3: TGTGCCAGCAGCTCCCACGGGGGTACTGAAGCTTTCTTT. As protein: CASSSHGGTEAFF.

The gene calls are TRBV2 and TRBJ2-5, with TRBD1 matching 12 bases. V was clipped by 8 bases and J by 5 bases; unmatched bases: 15. The length of the CDR3 is 17 residues. CDR1 and CDR2 from the germline V gene are SNHLY and FYNNEI. The CDR3 region is CASHKARGTGGGETQYF. The DNA of the CDR3 is TGTGCCAGCCACAAGGCTAGGGGGACAGGGGGCGGCGAGACCCAGTACTTC.

The CDR3 DNA is TGTGCCAGCGAACCCGGGACAGGGGGCCACGAGCAGTACGTC. Translating it yields CASEPGTGGHEQYV. This rearrangement joins TRBV6-5 to TRBJ2-7; 12 nucleotides line up with TRBD1. V gave up 8 bases and J gave up 5 bases; unmatched junction bases: 7. The CDR3 sequence is 14 residues long. Per the germline V gene, CDR1 is MNHEY and CDR2 is SVGAGI.

This clone was picked up a small number of times. V and J are TRBV11-3 and TRBJ1-5; D unresolved. This CDR3 comprises 15 residues. Trimming stripped 6 bases from V and 3 bases from J, with 15 bases between. Per the germline V gene, CDR1 is SGHNT and CDR2 is YENEEA. CDR3 coding DNA: TGTGCCAGCAGGCTCTCCAAAAGCTACAATCAGCCCCAGCATTTT. It specifies CASRLSKSYNQPQHF.

The J gene is TRBJ1-1, the V gene TRBV19; TRBD1 might be the D (6 bases). The V gene lost 6 bases and the J gene lost 7 bases, with 9 bases spanning the gap. Germline V gene data show CDR1 as LNHDA and CDR2 as SQIVND (reference sequence). The CDR3 loop spans 11 amino acids. This CDR3 is CASSNRVEAFF. The CDR3 coding sequence is TGTGCCAGTAGCAACAGGGTTGAAGCTTTCTTT.

The chain carries TRBV2 and TRBJ2-2, with unresolved D. The CDR3 contains 16 residues. Germline lookup yields CDR1 SNHLY and CDR2 FYNNEI. V lost 5 bases and J lost 0, with 13 bases in between. CDR3: CASSIDTTPNTGELFF. CDR3 DNA sequence: TGTGCCAGCAGTATCGACACTACCCCGAACACCGGGGAGCTGTTTTTT.

This clone appeared once. The chain has TRBV5-1 and TRBJ1-1, with a weak D call TRBD1 (5 bases). CDR1 SGHRS and CDR2 YFSETQ come from the germline V gene. This CDR3 spans 15 amino acids. Trimming removed 3 bases from V and 0 bases from J, with 12 bases in between. CDR3: CASSSNGGLNTEAFF. Here the CDR3 DNA reads TGCGCCAGCAGCTCTAATGGGGGTCTGAACACTGAAGCTTTCTTT.

This sequence joins TRBV24-1 and TRBJ2-1, with a tentative D call TRBD1 (6 bases). The CDR3 spans 14 residues. Trimming left V 4 bases short and J 9 bases short, with 15 bases between. Looked up from germline, CDR1 is KGHDR and CDR2 is SFDVKD. The CDR3 bases are TGTGCCACCAGTGAAACCAACAGGGTGAGTGAGCAGTTCTTC. This encodes CATSETNRVSEQFF.

V is TRBV24-1 and J is TRBJ1-1; weak D call: TRBD1 (5 bases). Trimming shortened V by 7 bases and J by 1 base, and 9 bases separated the two germline ends. This CDR3 spans 13 amino acids. The germline CDR1 and CDR2 sequences are KGHDR and SFDVKD. DNA of the CDR3: TGTGCCACCAGGGGACCGCCGAACACTGAAGCTTTCTTT. Translation gives CATRGPPNTEAFF.

The CDR3 sequence: CASSPFGGSTEAFF. For the CDR3, the DNA is TGTGCCAGTAGTCCATTCGGGGGGAGCACTGAAGCTTTCTTT. The V and J genes are TRBV19 and TRBJ1-1; weak D call: TRBD1 (5 bases). Germline CDR1 reads LNHDA; CDR2 reads SQIVND (reference sequence). Trimming shortened V by 5 bases and J by 4 bases, and 14 bases separated the two germline ends. The CDR3 spans 14 residues.

The CDR3: CAWTGTTHSPLHF. CDR3 nucleotides: TGTGCCTGGACGGGGACTACTCATTCACCCCTCCACTTT. V gene TRBV30 combines with J gene TRBJ1-6; D is perhaps TRBD1 (5 bases). There are 13 residues in the CDR3. V gave up 4 bases and J gave up 8 bases, with 12 bases separating them. Germline loops: CDR1 GTSNPN, CDR2 SVGIG (reference sequence).

V gene TRBV11-2 combines with J gene TRBJ2-3; TRBD2 might be the D (6 bases). The length of the CDR3 is 15 residues. V was trimmed by 1 base and J by 5 bases, leaving 13 bases between them. The germline CDR1 and CDR2 sequences are SGHAT and FQNNGV. This CDR3 is CASSLVGGVKDTQYF. The DNA for the CDR3 is TGTGCCAGCAGCTTAGTCGGGGGTGTGAAAGATACGCAGTATTTT.

This chain uses TRBV4-1 with TRBJ2-3; D gene ambiguous. Trimming took 4 bases from V and 2 from J, leaving 7 bases between them. Germline V lookup: CDR1 MGHRA, CDR2 YSYEKL. CDR3 length equals 13 residues. The CDR3 nucleotides read TGCGCCAGCAGCCTAGGAATCACAGATACGCAGTATTTT. It encodes CASSLGITDTQYF.